These 32 T cell receptor beta chains came from one sample sequenced in a study of blood T cell repertoires in COVID-19 (dated by TCRdb to 2020 to 2021). Libraries were made using the immunoSEQ multiplex PCR assay. In TCRdb, the immuneACCESS table is reduced to in-frame sequences with V and J assigned. These tables do not hold every clone; where another copy was compared, an unresolved V gene accounts for under half, and the others remain unexplained. The table for this sample lists 140,000 to 150,000 clones; 80% to 90% of them were counted only once. The leading ten clones occupy roughly 37% of the sample. Specimen: peripheral blood. The receptors derive from a man between 45 and 60 years old who had recovered from COVID-19.

This rearrangement joins TRBV5-8 to TRBJ1-5, with 11 bases fitting TRBD1. CDR3 length: 15 residues. The germline CDR1 and CDR2 sequences are SGHTS and YDEGEE. V shed 6 bases and J 5 bases; nucleotides not matched to a gene: 7. The CDR3 nucleotides are TGTGCCAGCAAACCAAGGACAGGGGGCTATCAGCCCCAGCATTTT. It encodes CASKPRTGGYQPQHF.

This chain connects TRBV27 to TRBJ1-1; unclear D gene. Germline CDR1 is MNHEY and CDR2 is SMNVEV (reference sequence). The germline V and J ends were trimmed by 5 bases and 0 bases, with 25 bases remaining between them. This CDR3 comprises 19 residues. The CDR3 sequence: CASSPRGSRSVNLNTEAFF. CDR3 DNA: TGTGCCAGCAGTCCCCGGGGTTCACGGTCCGTAAATTTGAACACTGAAGCTTTCTTT.

The chain employs TRBV2 and TRBJ1-1; no firm D call. CDR1 SNHLY and CDR2 FYNNEI come from the germline V gene. The CDR3 runs to 16 residues. The V end lost 7 bases, the J end lost 7 bases, and 25 bases lay between the germline ends. CDR3 DNA sequence: TGTGCCAGCAAGGGTAGGGTTGGGAAGAGGGAGGTTGAAGCTTTCTTT. Its protein is CASKGRVGKREVEAFF.

This chain uses TRBV5-4 with TRBJ2-7; D gene uncertain. Germline loops: CDR1 SGHNT, CDR2 YYREEE (reference sequence). The germline V and J ends were trimmed by 4 bases and 0 bases, with 8 bases remaining between them. CDR3 length: 13 amino acids. As DNA, the CDR3 is TGTGCCAGCAGCGGCATGCCCTCCTACGAGCAGTACTTC. Encoded protein: CASSGMPSYEQYF. Drawing the rest from reference TRBV5-4 and TRBJ2-7, the complete variable domain is ETGVTQSPTHLIKTRGQQVTLRCSSQSGHNTVSWYQQALGQGPQFIFQYYREEENGRGNFPPRFSGLQFPNYSSELNVNALELDDSALYLCASSGMPSYEQYFGPGTRLTVT.

This chain connects TRBV19 to TRBJ2-3, with 11 bases lining up with TRBD2. This CDR3 is built from 14 residues. Trimming cost V 6 bases and J 1 base; bases outside gene matches: 0. The germline V gene has CDR1 LNHDA and CDR2 SQIVND (reference sequence). The CDR3 DNA reads as TGTGCCAGTAGACTAGCGGGGGGCACAGATACGCAGTATTTT. Residues: CASRLAGGTDTQYF.

About this clone: Its ends do not fully match the called genes, so a read error is possible. The chain uses TRBV11-2 and TRBJ2-7; D is unclear. This CDR3 region has 11 residues. CDR1 is SGHAT and CDR2 is FQNNGV in the germline V gene. The CDR3 loop reads CASSVSSEQYF. In DNA form, the CDR3 reads TGTGCCAGCAGCGTGTCCTCCGAGCAGTACTTC.

V is TRBV2 and J is TRBJ1-5; a weak D match, TRBD1 (6 bases). The germline V gene has CDR1 SNHLY and CDR2 FYNNEI. V lost 6 bases and J 7 bases, leaving 13 bases between the germline ends. This CDR3 has 13 residues. The CDR3 reads CASRAQGNQPQHF. CDR3 bases: TGTGCCAGCAGGGCTCAGGGGAACCAGCCCCAGCATTTT.

CDR3 in amino acids: CASSDCYGYTF. In DNA form, the CDR3 reads TGCGCCAGCAGCGACTGCTATGGCTACACCTTC. The rearrangement joins TRBV23-1 to TRBJ1-2; D gene unclear. TRBV23-1 is treated as an ORF (open reading frame) with a function not yet certain. The CDR3 covers 11 residues. V was trimmed by 6 bases and J by 4 bases, leaving 6 bases between them.

The chain is built from TRBV5-8 and TRBJ1-1, with a weak D call TRBD1 (5 bases). From germline, CDR1 is SGHTS and CDR2 YDEGEE. The germline V and J ends were trimmed by 4 bases and 2 bases, with 15 bases remaining between them. The CDR3 is 15 residues long. CDR3 nucleotide sequence: TGTGCCAGCAGCCGACTGGCGGGGGTCAACACTGAAGCTTTCTTT. The encoded protein is CASSRLAGVNTEAFF.

The chain employs TRBV18 and TRBJ2-7; TRBD2 agrees at 8 bases. CDR1 KGHSH and CDR2 LQKENI come from the germline V gene. The V and J ends lost 3 bases and 0 bases, in that order; junction bases with no gene match: 7. This CDR3 has 16 residues. The CDR3 here is CASSPSGGSSSYEQYF. The CDR3 DNA is TGTGCCAGCTCACCCAGCGGGGGTTCAAGCTCCTACGAGCAGTACTTC. Full variable domain (missing parts from reference TRBV18 and TRBJ2-7): NAGVMQNPRHLVRRRGQEARLRCSPMKGHSHVYWYRQLPEEGLKFMVYLQKENIIDESGMPKERFSAEFPKEGPSILRIQQVVRGDSAAYFCASSPSGGSSSYEQYFGPGTRLTVT.

V usage is TRBV11-3 and J usage is TRBJ1-3, with D possibly TRBD1 on 5 matching bases. The CDR3 consists of 15 residues. V shed 5 bases and J shed 3 bases, with 14 bases lying between them. CDR1 and CDR2 (germline): SGHNT, YENEEA. This CDR3 is CASSSAGSFGNTIYF. The CDR3 DNA follows: TGTGCCAGCAGCAGCGCAGGGTCTTTTGGAAACACCATATATTTT. The entire variable domain, with the rest obtained from reference TRBV11-3 and TRBJ1-3, is as follows: EAGVVQSPRYKIIEKKQPVAFWCNPISGHNTLYWYLQNLGQGPELLIRYENEEAVDDSQLPKDRFSAERLKGVDSTLKIQPAELGDSAVYLCASSSAGSFGNTIYFGEGSWLTVV.

The chain has TRBV5-6 and TRBJ2-1; 8 nucleotides match TRBD2. The germline V gene has CDR1 SGHDT and CDR2 YYEEEE. V lost 4 bases, J lost 10 bases, and 13 bases stayed unmatched. This CDR3 is 15 amino acids long. CDR3 loop: CASSQSPAGVREQFF. CDR3 nucleotide sequence: TGTGCCAGCAGCCAGAGCCCAGCGGGGGTACGAGAGCAGTTCTTC.

The chain combines TRBV10-2 with TRBJ2-2, with D possibly TRBD1 on 5 matching bases. Germline CDR1 and CDR2: WSHSY and SAAADI. V lost 3 bases and J lost 4, with 12 bases in between. This CDR3 region has 15 residues. CDR3 DNA sequence: TGCGCCAGCAGTGAACCAGGGATAGGCACCGGGGAGCTGTTTTTT. The encoded protein is CASSEPGIGTGELFF.

This rearrangement joins TRBV3-1 (or the pseudogene TRBV3-2) to TRBJ1-1, with a possible D match to TRBD1 (5 bases). The V gene's germline CDR1 is LGHDT and CDR2 YNNKEL (reference sequence). This CDR3 comprises 16 residues. V was cut by 0 bases and J by 4 bases, with 15 bases left in between. CDR3 protein: CASSQDRPRVVTEAFF. The CDR3 DNA is TGTGCCAGCAGCCAAGATCGGCCCAGGGTAGTCACTGAAGCTTTCTTT.

The chain couples TRBV7-2 to TRBJ2-5, with 7 bases identical to TRBD2. This CDR3 has 14 residues. Germline V gene sequence: CDR1 SGHTA, CDR2 FQGNSA. V dropped 5 bases and J dropped 3; count of bases not matched to a gene: 6. In DNA form, the CDR3 reads TGTGCCAGCAGCCCCCAGGGAGGGAAAGAGACCCAGTACTTC. Translated, it gives CASSPQGGKETQYF.

This sequence joins TRBV7-9 and TRBJ2-7; 7 bases are a match to TRBD1. The V segment lost 5 bases and the J segment 2 bases; nucleotides outside the gene matches: 6. The germline V gene encodes CDR1 SEHNR and CDR2 FQNEAQ (reference sequence). CDR3 length: 14 residues. In DNA, the CDR3 is TGTGCCAGCAGCCCTGGACAGGACGCCTACGAGCAGTACTTC. The encoded protein is CASSPGQDAYEQYF.

This chain joins TRBV6-2 or TRBV6-3 and TRBJ2-7; TRBD1 agrees at 8 bases. There are 14 residues in the CDR3. The V and J ends lost 5 bases and 4 bases, in that order; junction bases with no gene match: 7. CDR1 and CDR2 from the germline V gene are MNHEY and SVGEGT. CDR3 nucleotides: TGTGCCAGCAGTCGCTCAGGACAGGGATACGAGCAGTACTTC. As protein: CASSRSGQGYEQYF.

This rearrangement joins TRBV10-3 to TRBJ2-3, with 8 bases fitting TRBD1. V lost 9 bases and J lost 2; bases outside the gene matches: 10. CDR3 length equals 15 residues. CDR1 is ENHRY, CDR2 SYGVKD, per germline. The CDR3 sequence: CAIQGATTFTDTQYF. In DNA form, the CDR3 reads TGTGCCATTCAGGGGGCCACGACCTTCACAGATACGCAGTATTTT.

This chain links TRBV11-3 with TRBJ1-6; 9 bases are a match to TRBD1. V lost 5 bases to trimming and J lost 0 bases; unmatched junction nucleotides: 5. Germline V gene lookup returns CDR1 SGHNT and CDR2 YENEEA. The CDR3 has 17 amino acids. DNA for the CDR3: TGTGCCAGCAGCCTGGACAGGGGTTACTCCTATAATTCACCCCTCCACTTT. This codes for CASSLDRGYSYNSPLHF.

The rearrangement uses TRBV6-5 and TRBJ1-2; no clear D. V was cut by 7 bases and J by 6 bases, with 15 bases left in between. The CDR3 runs to 13 residues. From germline, CDR1 is MNHEY and CDR2 SVGAGI. CDR3 loop: CASMGNTGNGYTF. In DNA form, the CDR3 reads TGTGCCAGCATGGGTAACACGGGGAATGGCTACACCTTC.

The rearrangement uses TRBV2 and TRBJ2-1; 8 nucleotides match TRBD1. Germline loops: CDR1 SNHLY, CDR2 FYNNEI. The CDR3 extends over 16 amino acids. J lost 4 bases, V lost 2 bases, and 7 bases had no gene match. The CDR3 DNA reads TGTGCCAGCAGTGAATCCGCGACAGGGGATTACAATGAGCAGTTCTTC. Protein product: CASSESATGDYNEQFF.

The chain links TRBV11-3 to TRBJ2-1; maybe TRBD1 (6 bases). From germline, CDR1 is SGHNT and CDR2 YENEEA. The CDR3 has 16 residues. V was pared by 3 bases and J by 5 bases, with 17 bases between. The CDR3 DNA follows: TGTGCCAGCAGCTTTGGGTCCCCTAGGGGGAACAATGAGCAGTTCTTC. Residues: CASSFGSPRGNNEQFF.

This clone has just one count. This chain joins TRBV7-8 and TRBJ1-5; TRBD1 aligns across 9 bases. The CDR3 sequence is 17 residues long. Germline V gene sequence: CDR1 SGHVS, CDR2 FQNEAQ. V was pared by 5 bases and J by 2 bases, with 10 bases of the junction left unmatched. This CDR3 is CASSRDRGIGGNQPQHF. The CDR3 coding sequence is TGTGCCAGCAGCCGAGACAGGGGGATCGGAGGCAATCAGCCCCAGCATTTT.

The V call is TRBV10-3, the J call TRBJ2-1; 9 nucleotides match TRBD2. CDR1 and CDR2 from the germline V gene are ENHRY and SYGVKD. Trimming cost V 2 bases and J 12 bases; bases outside gene matches: 8. The CDR3 sequence is 14 residues long. CDR3 residues: CAISESGGNNRQFF. The CDR3 DNA is TGTGCCATCAGTGAGAGCGGGGGGAATAATCGGCAGTTCTTC.

This clone is a singleton in its sample. This rearrangement joins TRBV6-6 to TRBJ2-1; 9 bases match TRBD2. CDR1 and CDR2 (germline): MNHNY, SVGAGI (reference sequence). V gave up 6 bases and J gave up 3 bases; unmatched junction bases: 9. The CDR3 has 16 amino acids. CDR3 coding DNA: TGTGCCAGCAGCCGATTAGCGGGGGATAGCTACAATGAGCAGTTCTTC. This gives the protein CASSRLAGDSYNEQFF.

V and J are TRBV7-2 and TRBJ1-2, with 8 bases lining up with TRBD1. The CDR3 sequence is 15 residues long. Germline assignment: CDR1 SGHTA and CDR2 FQGNSA. The V and J ends lost 1 base and 8 bases, in that order; junction bases with no gene match: 9. The CDR3 protein is CASSLGVTGVQGYTF. CDR3 nucleotides: TGTGCCAGCAGCTTAGGTGTGACAGGGGTGCAGGGCTACACCTTC.

The V call is TRBV5-4, the J call TRBJ2-5, with D perhaps matching TRBD2 (5 bases). Germline V CDR1 and CDR2: SGHNT, YYREEE (reference sequence). The CDR3 sequence is 17 residues long. The V end lost 0 bases, the J end lost 5 bases, and 20 bases lay between the germline ends. CDR3 amino acids: CASSLAFSGNKWETQYF. The CDR3 region has the DNA TGTGCCAGCAGCTTGGCCTTCTCGGGAAACAAGTGGGAGACCCAGTACTTC.

The CDR3 DNA follows: TGTGCCAGCAGCAAAGAACCGGGACAGGACACCGGGGAGCTGTTTTTT. Its translation: CASSKEPGQDTGELFF. The chain carries TRBV5-4 and TRBJ2-2, with TRBD1 identical over 8 bases. Germline trimming cut 4 bases from V and 3 bases from J; bases unmatched to any gene: 8. Germline lookup yields CDR1 SGHNT and CDR2 YYREEE (reference sequence). The CDR3 length is 16 residues.

The V call is TRBV9, the J call TRBJ1-6, with 7 nucleotides matching TRBD1. With 0 bases clipped from V and 7 bases from J, the junction kept 10 bases outside the gene matches. The CDR3 is 17 residues long. Germline lookup yields CDR1 SGDLS and CDR2 YYNGEE. In DNA form, the CDR3 reads TGTGCCAGCAGCGTAGGCCCCCGGACAGGCGGCAATTCACCCCTCCACTTT. Translating gives CASSVGPRTGGNSPLHF.

The sample holds one count of this clone. This chain joins TRBV29-1 and TRBJ2-3, with 14 bases identical to TRBD2. After removal of 6 bases from V and 5 bases from J, the junction contained 10 bases not matched to a gene. CDR3 size: 16 residues. Germline assignment: CDR1 SQVTM and CDR2 ANQGSEA. The CDR3 reads CSVYSGLAGGRDTQYF. The CDR3 DNA is TGCAGCGTGTATTCCGGACTAGCGGGGGGCAGAGATACGCAGTATTTT.

A single count supports this clone. The chain couples TRBV2 to TRBJ2-1; tentatively, D is TRBD1 (6 bases). The CDR3 contains 15 residues. From germline, CDR1 is SNHLY and CDR2 FYNNEI. Trimming shortened V by 6 bases and J by 1 base, and 13 bases separated the two germline ends. The CDR3 loop reads CASRVDRPSYNEQFF. The CDR3 coding sequence is TGTGCCAGCAGAGTAGACAGGCCATCCTACAATGAGCAGTTCTTC.

The chain is built from TRBV18 and TRBJ2-7, with a possible D match to TRBD1 (6 bases). Germline CDR1 KGHSH, CDR2 LQKENI. The CDR3 runs to 14 residues. The germline V and J ends were trimmed by 6 bases and 0 bases, with 12 bases remaining between them. The DNA of the CDR3 is TGTGCCAGCTCCCAAGACAGGAGCTCCTACGAGCAGTACTTC. This sequence encodes CASSQDRSSYEQYF.